Each of the 13 T cell receptor beta chains below was sequenced from the same sample in a study of T cell responses to AZD1222 COVID-19 vaccine. TCRdb's copy holds only in-frame clones and misses some; the assay was immunoSEQ multiplex PCR. Of more than 75,000 clones detected, 90% appear once; the ten largest clones hold about 25%. This sample comprised peripheral blood, obtained on day 0 of AZD1222 vaccination. The receptors stem from an adult in good health.

The chain recombines TRBV5-1 with TRBJ2-1; D is perhaps TRBD2 (7 bases). The CDR3 length is 14 residues. Germline CDR1 reads SGHRS; CDR2 reads YFSETQ. Between the trimmed V and J ends, which lost 0 bases and 8 bases, there was a span of 12 bases. This chain's CDR3 is CASSLGGGGDEQFF. In nucleotides, the CDR3 is TGCGCCAGCAGCTTGGGCGGGGGCGGAGATGAGCAGTTCTTC.

V usage is TRBV2 and J usage is TRBJ2-1, with TRBD2 matching 11 bases. V gave up 6 bases and J gave up 5 bases; unmatched junction bases: 9. Germline V gene sequence: CDR1 SNHLY, CDR2 FYNNEI. The CDR3 runs to 16 residues. The CDR3 nucleotides read TGTGCCAGCAGCGGCATTGGGACTAGCGGAGACAATGAGCAGTTCTTC. It specifies CASSGIGTSGDNEQFF.

This clone appeared once. V usage is TRBV5-4 and J usage is TRBJ2-1; 9 bases are a match to TRBD1. CDR3 length: 16 residues. J lost 3 bases, V lost 5 bases, and 9 bases had no gene match. CDR1 and CDR2 from the germline V gene are SGHNT and YYREEE (reference sequence). The chain's CDR3 is CASRPTGTGNYNEQFF. In DNA form, the CDR3 reads TGTGCCAGCAGACCCACCGGGACAGGGAACTACAATGAGCAGTTCTTC.

The chain is built from TRBV30 and TRBJ1-4; D is unclear. Germline V gene sequence: CDR1 GTSNPN, CDR2 SVGIG (reference sequence). The CDR3 loop spans 14 amino acids. Trimming removed 1 base from V and 7 bases from J, with 13 bases in between. The CDR3 DNA reads as TGTGCCTGGAGTGCGGACCGGACGGCTGAAAAACTGTTTTTT. Its protein product is CAWSADRTAEKLFF. The variable domain in full, with the rest retrieved from reference TRBV30 and TRBJ1-4, is SQTIHQWPATLVQPVGSPLSLECTVEGTSNPNLYWYRQAAGRGLQLLFYSVGIGQISSEVPQNLSASRPQDRQFILSSKKLLLSDSGFYLCAWSADRTAEKLFFGSGTQLSVL.

This clone was detected only once. J is TRBJ2-1 and V is TRBV7-2; either TRBD1 or TRBD2 may fit D (6 bases each). Germline CDR1 SGHTA, CDR2 FQGNSA. The CDR3 consists of 13 residues. V was clipped by 7 bases and J by 10 bases, with 17 bases between them. CDR3 loop: CASTFGGGNEQFF. The CDR3 nucleotides are TGTGCCAGCACCTTTGGGGGCGGGAACGAGCAGTTCTTC.

This clone appeared a few times. The chain has TRBV7-9 and TRBJ1-2; D is uncertain. Germline-derived CDR1 and CDR2 are SEHNR and FQNEAQ (reference sequence). With 0 bases removed from V and 6 bases from J, the gap between germline ends came to 8 bases. CDR3 size: 13 residues. CDR3 sequence: CASSLAYGNGYTF. CDR3 sequence (DNA): TGTGCCAGCAGCTTAGCTTACGGGAATGGCTACACCTTC.

The rearrangement links TRBV7-2 to TRBJ2-7, with TRBD2 matching over 11 bases. Germline CDR1 SGHTA, CDR2 FQGNSA. CDR3 length equals 15 residues. V shed 1 base, J shed 7 bases, and the junction held 6 bases outside the gene matches. CDR3 coding DNA: TGTGCCAGCAGCTTAGTAGCGGGAGGGTCTGGTGAGCAGTACTTC. Residues: CASSLVAGGSGEQYF.

The V gene is TRBV6-5, the J gene TRBJ2-2; D unclear. Germline V gene lookup returns CDR1 MNHEY and CDR2 SVGAGI. This CDR3 has 14 amino acids. V lost 6 bases and J 5 bases, leaving 13 bases between the germline ends. DNA of the CDR3: TGTGCCAGCAGCTACGGCCAGGATACCGGGGAGCTGTTTTTT. It encodes CASSYGQDTGELFF.

In regard to this clone: One junction end disagrees with the germline gene, perhaps due to a read error. The genes are TRBV7-7 and TRBJ2-2; 13 bases are a match to TRBD2. Looked up from germline, CDR1 is SSHAT and CDR2 is FNYEAQ (reference sequence). This CDR3 spans 16 amino acids. DNA for the CDR3: TGTGCTAGCAGCCCTACTAGCGGGAGGGACACCGGGGAGCTGTTTTTT. Encoded protein: CASSPTSGRDTGELFF.

The chain carries TRBV6-5 and TRBJ1-4; D gene ambiguous. Germline CDR1 and CDR2: MNHEY and SVGAGI. This CDR3 region has 12 residues. Between the trimmed V and J ends, which lost 6 bases and 8 bases, there was a span of 10 bases. In DNA form, the CDR3 reads TGTGCCAGCAGCCTACCGGGGGAAAAACTGTTTTTT. The encoded protein is CASSLPGEKLFF.

This chain uses TRBV7-2 with TRBJ1-5; possibly TRBD1 for D (5 bases). The germline gives CDR1 SGHTA, CDR2 FQGNSA. Trimming shortened V by 5 bases and J by 5 bases, and 13 bases separated the two germline ends. The CDR3 extends over 14 amino acids. The CDR3 region is CASSHRTGHQPQHF. CDR3 DNA sequence: TGTGCCAGCAGCCATAGGACGGGACATCAGCCCCAGCATTTT. Supplemented by reference TRBV7-2 and TRBJ1-5, the full variable domain reads GAGVSQSPSNKVTEKGKDVELRCDPISGHTALYWYRQSLGQGLEFLIYFQGNSAPDKSGLPSDRFSAERTGGSVSTLTIQRTQQEDSAVYLCASSHRTGHQPQHFGDGTRLSIL.

This chain connects TRBV7-6 to TRBJ2-7; maybe TRBD1 (6 bases). The CDR3 sequence is 14 residues long. The V gene lost 5 bases and the J gene lost 2 bases, with 13 bases spanning the gap. In germline, CDR1 is SGHVS, CDR2 FNYEAQ. The CDR3 protein is CASSHRTDPYEQYF. In DNA form, the CDR3 reads TGTGCCAGCAGCCATCGGACAGATCCCTACGAGCAGTACTTC. Using reference TRBV7-6 and TRBJ2-7 for the parts outside the CDR3, the full variable domain is GAGVSQSPRYKVTKRGQDVALRCDPISGHVSLYWYRQALGQGPEFLTYFNYEAQQDKSGLPNDRFSAERPEGSISTLTIQRTEQRDSAMYRCASSHRTDPYEQYFGPGTRLTVT.

The chain is built from TRBV18 and TRBJ1-5; D perhaps matches TRBD1 (6 bases). Trimming stripped 2 bases from V and 4 bases from J, with 9 bases between. There are 14 residues in the CDR3. CDR1 KGHSH and CDR2 LQKENI come from the germline V gene. In DNA form, the CDR3 reads TGTGCCAGCTCACCAGAACAGGGAAATCAGCCCCAGCATTTT. It specifies CASSPEQGNQPQHF.